This T cell receptor beta chain is drawn from a study of cytomegalovirus exposure and HLA in healthy donors. A multiplex PCR was run with 60 Vbeta primers and 13 Jbeta primers. Libraries were prepared by immunoSEQ multiplex PCR; TCRdb keeps only in-frame clonotypes and omits some of them. The sample lists some 120,000 clones; around 70% were seen once. Trimming cost V 4 bases and J 9 bases; bases outside gene matches: 7. CDR3 length: 14 amino acids. Germline-derived CDR1 and CDR2 are SGHRS and YFSETQ. The chain uses TRBV5-1 and TRBJ2-6; 7 bases line up with TRBD1. The clonotype was recovered from a man aged 30-40 years in good health and CMV-seropositive. The sample taken for sequencing was PBMCs. CDR3 region: CASSRNRGLNVLTF. The CDR3, as DNA: TGCGCCAGCAGCCGCAACAGGGGTCTCAACGTCCTGACTTTC.